This T cell receptor beta chain comes out of a study of blood T cell repertoires in COVID-19 (dated by TCRdb to the early 2020s). The study in broad terms: Samples from collaborators originated in the United States, Italy and Spain and spanned both the acute and convalescent phases of COVID-19. The prospective study material was composed of cDNA or gDNA derived from T cells, B-cell-depleted T cells, or PBMCs. Subjects who had been exposed to COVID-19, were actively infected with it, or had recovered from it provided the deeply sampled blood TCRbeta repertoires that made up the dataset. The repertoires were made available in a free public database intended to serve as a resource for research on the immune response to SARS-CoV-2. The samples were drawn from the first 160 participants of the ongoing ImmuneRACE study and from 950 to 1,500 subjects provided by 6 global collaborators. Nearly every sample came with metadata listing a de-identified subject ID, COVID-19 status, age in years and sex. Where available, HLA class I and class II types were taken from metadata supplied by the sample provider and were not determined by assay-based typing. Study-level results and caveats: Clinical and demographic metadata were provided uncurated, with the amount varying by source and participant.

At the junction V is shortened by 2 bases and J by 5 bases, with 15 bases in between. There are 15 amino acids in the CDR3, from cysteine to phenylalanine inclusive. Only CDR3 DNA is held: 45 bases, read in frame from base 1. The germline V gene specifies MRHNA as CDR1 and SNTAGT as CDR2. TCRbeta CDR3 regions were amplified from genomic DNA by means of the immunoSEQ Assay, a bias-controlled multiplex PCR. The paper's data handling went like this. The number of nucleated cells in each sample was estimated from the amplification of reference gene primers within the assay. To quantify the absolute abundance of each unique TCRbeta CDR3 rearrangement, sequence reads were collapsed and filtered. Productive Simpson clonality was computed per sample as the square root of Simpson's diversity index over productive rearrangements. The immuneACCESS repertoire file appears here via TCRdb, limited to in-frame rearrangements. These files lack a portion of the clones; in checked studies, under half of the deficit traces to unresolved V genes, and the cause of the others is not known. V and J calls and clone size come straight from that table; D and trimming were deduced from the DNA. Recorded for this sample are a few hundred thousand clones; around 92% of them occurred a single time. The ten largest clones represent roughly 11% of the sample.

At one collaborating source in Seattle, patients were enrolled during active infection and were followed longitudinally through the course of disease. Whole blood was collected in K2EDTA tubes by collaborating institutions according to the institutions' own protocols. For TCRbeta analysis, collaborator samples were shipped as frozen whole blood, as isolated PBMCs, or as DNA extracted from either sample type. A note on this clone: Its specific antigen is unknown. No much larger clone exists at a distance of one base, and base qualities are not known.

The sequence derives from a woman in her thirties with COVID-19, enrolled during active disease. This receptor chain uses TRBV6-4 and TRBJ1-2; the D gene is perhaps TRBD1, from 5 matching bases. The sample was peripheral blood. The CDR3 reads as follows: CASSDGRGPLYGYTF. The DNA sequence follows: TGTGCCAGCAGTGACGGGCGGGGACCCCTTTATGGCTACACCTTC.